This T cell receptor (beta chain) was obtained from a study of cytomegalovirus exposure and HLA in healthy donors. Whole-study findings and limits: Rarity held for most TCR sequences, but there were some public TCRs that occurred in many donors. Subsequent analysis showed first-cohort TCR clusters tending to co-occur in some 110 validation repertoires.

CDR3 size: 14 residues. V was clipped by 0 bases and J by 6 bases; unmatched bases: 2. The germline V gene encodes CDR1 SGHRS and CDR2 YFSETQ. On this clone itself: Its antigen is unidentified.

Method: immunoSEQ multiplex PCR; TCRdb's copy keeps in-frame clones and lacks some. The repertoire consists of roughly 100,000 clones, with about 88% occurring once and the leading ten covering 4%. The donors were part of the validation cohort, which consisted of some 120 subjects and was separate from the first cohort of 666 subjects. The sequencing sample was made of PBMCs. The source of this sequence is a woman between 18 and 29 years old in good health and CMV-seropositive. V usage is TRBV5-1 and J usage is TRBJ2-1, with TRBD1 identical over 8 bases. CDR3: CASSLGTGINEQFF. The DNA for the CDR3 is TGCGCCAGCAGCTTGGGGACAGGGATCAATGAGCAGTTCTTC.